Listed below are T cell receptor beta chains from one sample, sequenced in a study of cytomegalovirus exposure and HLA in healthy donors. The assay was immunoSEQ multiplex PCR, and TCRdb's table has in-frame clones only and misses some. The profile shows approximately 100,000 clones, approximately 72% of them singletons. The sequencing input was PBMCs. The receptors here all came from a woman in her 40s in good health and CMV-seronegative. Both conserved end residues are part of each CDR3. Each record gives: clone size, V gene, D gene, J gene, CDR3 protein, CDR3 DNA. The D gene is left open where the match is weak. The size field is filled for only some rows; it gives once, few, many or a size class.

clone size: NA
V gene: TRBV5-1
D gene: TRBD2
J gene: TRBJ2-2
CDR3 protein: CASSFYLAGVGTGELFF
CDR3 DNA: TGCGCCAGCAGCTTTTATCTAGCGGGAGTCGGGACCGGGGAGCTGTTTTTT

clone size: NA
V gene: TRBV6-4
D gene: TRBD1
J gene: TRBJ2-2
CDR3 protein: CASSDTGQGSGELFF
CDR3 DNA: TGTGCCAGCAGTGACACCGGACAGGGTTCCGGGGAGCTGTTTTTT

clone size: few
V gene: TRBV9
D gene: NA
J gene: TRBJ1-6
CDR3 protein: CASSVGGVSPLHF
CDR3 DNA: TGTGCCAGCAGCGTCGGAGGGGTTTCACCCCTCCACTTT

clone size: few
V gene: TRBV7-8
D gene: NA
J gene: TRBJ1-4
CDR3 protein: CASSLLDGEQEKLFF
CDR3 DNA: TGTGCCAGCAGCTTATTGGACGGGGAACAGGAAAAACTGTTTTTT

clone size: NA
V gene: TRBV6-4
D gene: TRBD2
J gene: TRBJ2-1
CDR3 protein: CASSALSGASNEQFF
CDR3 DNA: TGTGCCAGCAGTGCCCTTAGCGGGGCCAGCAATGAGCAGTTCTTC

clone size: few
V gene: TRBV14
D gene: TRBD1
J gene: TRBJ1-4
CDR3 protein: CASSRQGRNEKLFF
CDR3 DNA: TGTGCCAGCAGCCGACAGGGGAGAAATGAAAAACTGTTTTTT

clone size: NA
V gene: TRBV19
D gene: TRBD1
J gene: TRBJ2-2
CDR3 protein: CASSATGQGISGELFF
CDR3 DNA: TGTGCCAGTAGTGCAACGGGACAGGGGATCTCCGGGGAGCTGTTTTTT

clone size: NA
V gene: TRBV7-2
D gene: NA
J gene: TRBJ1-3
CDR3 protein: CASSQRRTDSGNTIYF
CDR3 DNA: TGTGCCAGCAGCCAACGTCGGACAGACTCTGGAAACACCATATATTTT

clone size: once
V gene: TRBV10-3
D gene: NA
J gene: TRBJ2-7
CDR3 protein: CAITDPRGPYEQYF
CDR3 DNA: TGTGCCATCACTGACCCTCGCGGGCCCTACGAGCAGTACTTC

clone size: NA
V gene: TRBV11-3
D gene: TRBD1
J gene: TRBJ2-1
CDR3 protein: CASSLGDSGYNEQFF
CDR3 DNA: TGTGCCAGCAGCTTAGGGGACAGCGGATACAATGAGCAGTTCTTC

clone size: NA
V gene: TRBV15
D gene: TRBD1
J gene: TRBJ2-5
CDR3 protein: CATRGGAGETQYF
CDR3 DNA: TGTGCCACCAGAGGGGGCGCTGGGGAGACCCAGTACTTC

clone size: NA
V gene: TRBV27
D gene: NA
J gene: TRBJ2-7
CDR3 protein: CASSLDRFGPYEQYF
CDR3 DNA: TGTGCCAGCAGTCTTGACAGGTTCGGACCCTACGAGCAGTACTTC

clone size: NA
V gene: TRBV6-5
D gene: TRBD1
J gene: TRBJ1-4
CDR3 protein: CASSNSQGTKIEKLFF
CDR3 DNA: TGTGCCAGCAGTAACTCACAGGGGACAAAAATAGAAAAACTGTTTTTT

clone size: NA
V gene: TRBV7-8
D gene: NA
J gene: TRBJ2-7
CDR3 protein: CASSLAYRAEIEQYF
CDR3 DNA: TGTGCCAGCAGCTTAGCGTACAGGGCAGAAATCGAGCAGTACTTC

clone size: few
V gene: TRBV4-3
D gene: NA
J gene: TRBJ1-1
CDR3 protein: CASSAGHLNTEAFF
CDR3 DNA: TGCGCCAGCAGCGCCGGACACTTGAACACTGAAGCTTTCTTT

clone size: NA
V gene: TRBV6-6
D gene: NA
J gene: TRBJ1-5
CDR3 protein: CAAAQTRNQPQHF
CDR3 DNA: TGTGCCGCCGCACAGACCCGCAATCAGCCCCAGCATTTT

clone size: NA
V gene: TRBV7-9
D gene: TRBD1
J gene: TRBJ1-1
CDR3 protein: CASSSQTGDTEAFF
CDR3 DNA: TGTGCCAGCAGCTCTCAGACAGGGGACACTGAAGCTTTCTTT

clone size: NA
V gene: TRBV9
D gene: NA
J gene: TRBJ2-1
CDR3 protein: CASSVVPGDSYNEQFF
CDR3 DNA: TGTGCCAGCAGCGTAGTGCCAGGGGACTCCTACAATGAGCAGTTCTTC

clone size: few
V gene: TRBV27
D gene: TRBD2
J gene: TRBJ2-7
CDR3 protein: CATSGGYFPRSMEQYF
CDR3 DNA: TGTGCCACCTCGGGGGGGTATTTTCCCCGCTCGATGGAGCAGTACTTC

clone size: NA
V gene: TRBV29-1
D gene: NA
J gene: TRBJ1-2
CDR3 protein: CSAGDLLYGYTF
CDR3 DNA: TGCAGCGCCGGTGACTTACTCTATGGCTACACCTTC

clone size: few
V gene: TRBV6-5
D gene: TRBD1
J gene: TRBJ2-2
CDR3 protein: CASRRTGGTGELFF
CDR3 DNA: TGTGCCAGCAGGCGGACAGGGGGCACCGGGGAGCTGTTTTTT

clone size: NA
V gene: TRBV21-1
D gene: NA
J gene: TRBJ1-2
CDR3 protein: CASPGPQNYGYTF
CDR3 DNA: TGTGCCAGCCCAGGTCCCCAAAACTATGGCTACACCTTC

clone size: NA
V gene: TRBV28
D gene: NA
J gene: TRBJ1-1
CDR3 protein: CASSSPGGVNTEAFF
CDR3 DNA: TGTGCCAGCAGTTCCCCGGGTGGAGTTAACACTGAAGCTTTCTTT

clone size: NA
V gene: TRBV4-2
D gene: TRBD2
J gene: TRBJ2-3
CDR3 protein: CASSPRSQRGDGTDTQYF
CDR3 DNA: TGTGCCAGCAGCCCCCGCAGCCAGCGGGGGGATGGCACAGATACGCAGTATTTT

clone size: once
V gene: TRBV7-9
D gene: TRBD1
J gene: TRBJ1-4
CDR3 protein: CSSSWTGGEGLNEKLFF
CDR3 DNA: TGTTCCAGCAGCTGGACAGGGGGCGAGGGCCTTAATGAAAAACTGTTTTTT

clone size: NA
V gene: TRBV6-4
D gene: NA
J gene: TRBJ2-2
CDR3 protein: CASSPNAGPNTGELFF
CDR3 DNA: TGTGCCAGCAGCCCCAATGCGGGTCCGAACACCGGGGAGCTGTTTTTT

clone size: once
V gene: TRBV5-1
D gene: NA
J gene: TRBJ1-1
CDR3 protein: CASSLAGIGNTEAFF
CDR3 DNA: TGCGCCAGCAGCTTGGCGGGGATCGGGAACACTGAAGCTTTCTTT

clone size: NA
V gene: TRBV7-9
D gene: NA
J gene: TRBJ1-1
CDR3 protein: CASSLGGRETPNTEAFF
CDR3 DNA: TGTGCCAGCAGCTTAGGGGGGCGAGAGACCCCTAACACTGAAGCTTTCTTT

clone size: NA
V gene: TRBV6-1
D gene: NA
J gene: TRBJ1-3
CDR3 protein: CASSRQGNTIYF
CDR3 DNA: TGTGCCAGCAGCCGACAGGGAAACACCATATATTTT

clone size: NA
V gene: TRBV18
D gene: NA
J gene: TRBJ2-3
CDR3 protein: CASSPSRNTDTQYF
CDR3 DNA: TGTGCCAGCTCACCATCTAGGAACACAGATACGCAGTATTTT

clone size: NA
V gene: TRBV30
D gene: NA
J gene: TRBJ2-7
CDR3 protein: CAWSSGGSYEQYF
CDR3 DNA: TGTGCCTGGAGTTCCGGGGGCTCCTACGAGCAGTACTTC

clone size: NA
V gene: TRBV19
D gene: NA
J gene: TRBJ2-2
CDR3 protein: CASSIASSTGELFF
CDR3 DNA: TGTGCCAGTAGTATCGCTAGCTCCACCGGGGAGCTGTTTTTT

clone size: NA
V gene: TRBV28
D gene: TRBD2
J gene: TRBJ2-6
CDR3 protein: CASSMAGGFSGANVLTF
CDR3 DNA: TGTGCCAGCAGTATGGCGGGGGGCTTCTCTGGGGCCAACGTCCTGACTTTC

clone size: NA
V gene: TRBV4-3
D gene: NA
J gene: TRBJ2-7
CDR3 protein: CASSQDRYSYEQYF
CDR3 DNA: TGCGCCAGCAGCCAAGATCGGTACTCCTACGAGCAGTACTTC

clone size: NA
V gene: TRBV28
D gene: NA
J gene: TRBJ1-1
CDR3 protein: CASSLGRGRNTEAFF
CDR3 DNA: TGTGCCAGCAGTTTGGGCAGGGGAAGGAACACTGAAGCTTTCTTT

clone size: NA
V gene: TRBV5-8
D gene: NA
J gene: TRBJ2-2
CDR3 protein: CASSLLRTGELFF
CDR3 DNA: TGTGCCAGCAGCTTGCTACGAACCGGGGAGCTGTTTTTT

clone size: NA
V gene: TRBV14
D gene: TRBD1
J gene: TRBJ1-2
CDR3 protein: CASSQDRGQGNYGYTF
CDR3 DNA: TGTGCCAGCAGCCAAGATAGGGGACAGGGAAACTATGGCTACACCTTC

clone size: NA
V gene: TRBV5-1
D gene: NA
J gene: TRBJ2-1
CDR3 protein: CASSFRTVRSSYNEQFF
CDR3 DNA: TGCGCCAGCAGCTTCCGGACAGTCCGGAGCTCCTACAATGAGCAGTTCTTC

clone size: NA
V gene: TRBV25-1
D gene: TRBD2
J gene: TRBJ2-1
CDR3 protein: CASSPSGRAEQFF
CDR3 DNA: TGTGCCAGCAGTCCCAGCGGGAGGGCTGAGCAGTTCTTC

clone size: NA
V gene: TRBV6-5
D gene: NA
J gene: TRBJ1-1
CDR3 protein: CASSYSTQLNTEAFF
CDR3 DNA: TGTGCCAGCAGTTACTCGACACAGTTGAACACTGAAGCTTTCTTT

clone size: NA
V gene: TRBV4-3
D gene: NA
J gene: TRBJ2-7
CDR3 protein: CASSQRQASDYEQYF
CDR3 DNA: TGCGCCAGCAGCCAAAGACAAGCTTCAGACTACGAGCAGTACTTC

clone size: NA
V gene: TRBV2
D gene: NA
J gene: TRBJ1-2
CDR3 protein: CASSGPQAGGYGYTF
CDR3 DNA: TGTGCCAGCAGTGGGCCCCAGGCAGGTGGCTATGGCTACACCTTC

clone size: NA
V gene: TRBV11-1
D gene: TRBD1
J gene: TRBJ2-1
CDR3 protein: CASSRDRENEQFF
CDR3 DNA: TGTGCCAGCAGCCGGGACAGGGAAAATGAGCAGTTCTTC

clone size: NA
V gene: TRBV29-1
D gene: TRBD1
J gene: TRBJ2-2
CDR3 protein: CSVEEYRGRELFF
CDR3 DNA: TGCAGCGTTGAAGAATACAGGGGTAGGGAGCTGTTTTTT

clone size: NA
V gene: TRBV7-2
D gene: NA
J gene: TRBJ2-1
CDR3 protein: CASSTTSFGEQFF
CDR3 DNA: TGTGCCAGCAGCACTACTAGTTTCGGTGAGCAGTTCTTC

clone size: NA
V gene: TRBV5-1
D gene: NA
J gene: TRBJ2-1
CDR3 protein: CASSPYVGGGGEQFF
CDR3 DNA: TGCGCCAGCAGCCCTTATGTGGGAGGGGGAGGTGAGCAGTTCTTC

clone size: few
V gene: TRBV6-6
D gene: NA
J gene: TRBJ1-1
CDR3 protein: CASSYAGINTEAFF
CDR3 DNA: TGTGCCAGCAGTTACGCAGGGATTAACACTGAAGCTTTCTTT

clone size: NA
V gene: TRBV7-9
D gene: TRBD1
J gene: TRBJ1-5
CDR3 protein: CSSSSGTGEGNQPQHF
CDR3 DNA: TGTTCCAGCAGCTCTGGGACAGGGGAAGGAAATCAGCCCCAGCATTTT

clone size: few
V gene: TRBV27
D gene: NA
J gene: TRBJ1-4
CDR3 protein: CASSDRGGVHEKLFF
CDR3 DNA: TGTGCCAGCAGCGACCGTGGGGGGGTTCATGAAAAACTGTTTTTT

clone size: NA
V gene: TRBV4-2
D gene: TRBD1
J gene: TRBJ2-5
CDR3 protein: CASSQEAGTGGSQETQYF
CDR3 DNA: TGTGCCAGCAGCCAAGAGGCTGGGACAGGGGGCTCCCAAGAGACCCAGTACTTC

clone size: NA
V gene: TRBV11-2
D gene: NA
J gene: TRBJ2-7
CDR3 protein: CASSPWQDSSYEQYF
CDR3 DNA: TGTGCCAGCAGCCCTTGGCAGGATAGCTCCTACGAGCAGTACTTC